The 17 T cell receptor beta chains presented below share a single source sample, sequenced in a study of long-term antiretroviral therapy in people with HIV. Sequencing relied on immunoSEQ assay v3.0, run at survey level. The method was immunoSEQ multiplex PCR; TCRdb's version includes in-frame clones alone and lacks a portion of them. The data show 20,000 to 30,000 clones, with around 84% seen just once and roughly 10% held by the top ten. The starting material was unsorted PBMCs, obtained 2.3 years after starting antiretroviral therapy. These receptors were taken from a man aged 40-49 years with HIV.

The V call is TRBV19, the J call TRBJ2-4, with a tentative D call TRBD2 (7 bases). Between the trimmed V and J ends, which lost 2 bases and 2 bases, there was a span of 16 bases. The CDR3 totals 17 residues. The V gene's germline CDR1 is LNHDA and CDR2 SQIVND (reference sequence). The CDR3 DNA reads as TGTGCCAGTAGTATATATGGAGGGGGGGCTTCCAAAAACATTCAGTACTTC. It yields the protein CASSIYGGGASKNIQYF.

This clone has a single count. The rearrangement links TRBV21-1 to TRBJ2-5; the table's D gene call, TRBD1, was not cross checked with the DNA. TRBV21-1 is an annotated pseudogene. The CDR3 has 15 amino acids. The CDR3 sequence: CASSSTNRGLETQYF. CDR3 sequence (DNA): TGTGCCAGCAGCTCCACGAACAGGGGGCTAGAGACCCAGTACTTC.

The chain carries TRBV28 and TRBJ1-3; possibly TRBD1 for D (6 bases). Germline lookup yields CDR1 MDHEN and CDR2 SYDVKM. Deletions cut 1 base from V and 0 bases from J, with 10 bases between. This CDR3 has 16 amino acids. In nucleotides, the CDR3 is TGTGCCAGCAGTTTATCTACAGGGTTCTCTGGAAACACCATATATTTT. Translation gives CASSLSTGFSGNTIYF.

The rearrangement uses TRBV20-1 and TRBJ2-7; maybe TRBD1 (5 bases). Germline V lookup: CDR1 DFQATT, CDR2 SNEGSKA (reference sequence). CDR3 size: 11 residues. Trimming removed 0 bases at V and 6 bases at J, with 6 bases between. CDR3 DNA: TGCAGTGCTAGAGATCAGGGCGAGCAGTACTTC. This translates into CSARDQGEQYF.

The chain combines TRBV5-1 with TRBJ1-2; 10 nucleotides agree with TRBD1. The ends lost 4 bases at V and 4 bases at J; junction bases unmatched: 7. The CDR3 extends over 15 amino acids. Germline CDR1 is SGHRS and CDR2 is YFSETQ. The CDR3 region has the DNA TGCGCCAGCAGCCGAGTGGGACAGGGGCTCTATGGCTACACCTTC. Protein: CASSRVGQGLYGYTF.

This clone was seen only a few times. In the same sample, other DNA sequences code for this CDR3. The chain links TRBV29-1 to TRBJ2-7, with 11 bases identical to TRBD1. Trimming took 0 bases from V and 4 from J; bases not matched to a gene: 2. Germline CDR1 is SQVTM and CDR2 is ANQGSEA. This CDR3 contains 14 residues. DNA of the CDR3: TGCAGCGTTGAAGAGGGGGACAGGGGGTACGAGCAGTACTTC. Its translation is CSVEEGDRGYEQYF.

The chain is built from TRBV5-1 and TRBJ1-1; no firm D call. The V end was cut by 0 bases, the J end by 6 bases, with 6 bases between. Germline-derived CDR1 and CDR2 are SGHRS and YFSETQ. This CDR3 has 12 amino acids. The CDR3 loop reads CASSLGGPEAFF. The CDR3 coding sequence is TGCGCCAGCAGCTTGGGAGGGCCTGAAGCTTTCTTT.

The V and J genes are TRBV18 and TRBJ1-1, with TRBD1 matching 10 bases. CDR1 and CDR2 (germline): KGHSH, LQKENI. J gave up 0 bases and V 1 base, and 8 bases lay outside the gene matches. CDR3 size: 18 residues. The CDR3 sequence: CASSPRWGQGSMNTEAFF. CDR3 nucleotide sequence: TGTGCCAGCTCACCACGGTGGGGACAGGGGAGCATGAACACTGAAGCTTTCTTT.

CDR3 sequence reads: CASSFLAESTDTQYF. CDR3 nucleotide sequence: TGTGCCAGCAGCTTCCTAGCGGAGAGCACAGATACGCAGTATTTT. The gene calls are TRBV7-6 and TRBJ2-3; 7 nucleotides match TRBD2. The CDR3 sequence is 15 residues long. Germline CDR1 and CDR2: SGHVS and FNYEAQ. Unmatched junction bases numbered 3, after V lost 3 bases and J lost 0 bases.

V and J are TRBV5-4 and TRBJ2-7, with 9 bases identical to TRBD2. The junction had 15 bases not matched to a gene; V was cut back by 4 bases and J by 7 bases. The CDR3 runs to 16 residues. CDR1 and CDR2 from the germline V gene are SGHNT and YYREEE (reference sequence). CDR3 protein: CASSPGIAGGQEEQYF. CDR3 bases: TGTGCCAGCAGCCCCGGCATCGCGGGAGGGCAGGAGGAGCAGTACTTC.

The V call is TRBV11-2, the J call TRBJ2-1; possibly TRBD1 for D (5 bases). The CDR3 runs to 16 residues. The V gene's germline CDR1 is SGHAT and CDR2 FQNNGV. V was cut by 2 bases and J by 4 bases, with 15 bases left in between. CDR3: CASSLNSREYYNEQFF. In DNA form, the CDR3 reads TGTGCCAGCAGCTTAAATAGCAGGGAATATTACAATGAGCAGTTCTTC.

V gene TRBV5-4 combines with J gene TRBJ2-3; TRBD1 matches 7 bases. The trim removed 3 bases at V and 1 base at J, leaving 17 bases unmatched. From germline, CDR1 is SGHNT and CDR2 YYREEE (reference sequence). The CDR3 is 19 amino acids. This CDR3 reads CASSSDRVSSVIGTDTQYF. Written as DNA, the CDR3 is TGTGCCAGCAGCTCCGACAGGGTATCGTCGGTTATCGGCACAGATACGCAGTATTTT.

This clone was seen only once. The CDR3 DNA is TGCGCCAGCAGCTTGGGAAGCCTCGCAGATACGCAGTATTTT. It encodes CASSLGSLADTQYF. The chain couples TRBV5-1 to TRBJ2-3; D unclear. CDR1 is SGHRS, CDR2 YFSETQ, per germline. The CDR3 spans 14 residues. Trimming shortened V by 0 bases and J by 4 bases, and 9 bases separated the two germline ends.

The chain links TRBV9 to TRBJ2-2; 10 bases are shared with TRBD2. This CDR3 has 15 residues. Trimming took 5 bases from V and 7 from J; bases not matched to a gene: 8. Germline lookup yields CDR1 SGDLS and CDR2 YYNGEE. The CDR3 nucleotides are TGTGCCAGCAGTTCAGGGACTAGCGCAGGCGGGGAGCTGTTTTTT. Its translation is CASSSGTSAGGELFF.

The CDR3 bases are TGTGCCAGCAGCGCAGATGCGGCGACCAGCGACGAGCAGTACTTC. It is translated as CASSADAATSDEQYF. This chain joins TRBV2 and TRBJ2-7, with D hard to call. The CDR3 contains 15 residues. In germline, CDR1 is SNHLY, CDR2 FYNNEI. The V gene lost 6 bases and the J gene lost 5 bases, with 20 bases spanning the gap.

The rearrangement uses TRBV4-1 and TRBJ2-3; TRBD1 might be the D (5 bases). The CDR3 has 14 residues. Germline lookup yields CDR1 MGHRA and CDR2 YSYEKL. The ends were cut back, 1 base at V and 4 bases at J, with 9 bases in the middle. This chain's CDR3 is CASSQGSGPDTQYF. Written as DNA, the CDR3 is TGCGCCAGCAGCCAAGGGTCAGGGCCAGATACGCAGTATTTT.

The rearrangement uses TRBV4-1 and TRBJ2-7, with 7 bases identical to TRBD1. The V and J ends lost 1 base and 4 bases, in that order; junction bases with no gene match: 7. The CDR3 extends over 15 amino acids. The germline CDR1 and CDR2 sequences are MGHRA and YSYEKL. The CDR3 here is CASSQAPGTAYEQYF. The CDR3 DNA sequence: TGCGCCAGCAGCCAAGCCCCCGGGACAGCTTACGAGCAGTACTTC.